The entry below gives a single TCR beta chain sequence along with its context. Its antigen is unknown. No much larger clonotype is one base removed from it; base qualities were not supplied. Separate from the approximately 690-subject first cohort, the validation cohort of over 90 subjects was the group to which the donors belonged. From V the trimming removes 5 bases and from J it removes 2 bases, while the gene matches leave 8 bases of the junction unaccounted for. CDR1 and CDR2 were assigned from the germline V gene as SGHVS and FQNEAQ. The CDR3 measures 17 amino acids from cysteine to phenylalanine. The entry retains the CDR3 DNA only, 51 bases that are in frame from base 1. The library was made by the immunoSEQ multiplex PCR assay. Regarding the original processing steps: A statistical classification framework was built to diagnose cytomegalovirus status from the catalog of TCR beta chain sequences. Entries here come from immuneACCESS through TCRdb and include only in-frame sequences with V and J called. Some clones fail to appear in such tables; in the studies checked, an unresolved V gene covers under half of the shortfall, and the cause of the remainder is unknown. D and trimming come from the DNA, and the V and J calls and clone size come from that table. This sample has under 250,000 clones in its table, and over 65% of those were observed once. Around 5.4% of the sample is in the top ten clones.

This record comes from a study of cytomegalovirus exposure and HLA in healthy donors (TCRdb year 2017). About the full investigation: According to a later analysis, the roughly 120 validation repertoires were produced on the same platform as the approximately 620 repertoires of the first cohort. The study aimed to test whether cataloging public T cell receptors could reveal signatures of past pathogen exposure. High-throughput TCR immunosequencing, statistical association of individual TCRs with disease status, and machine learning were combined to predict cytomegalovirus infection status. Besides the first cohort of 500 to 700 subjects, a separate validation cohort made up of over 95 different subjects was used.

Results the study describes overall, beyond this receptor: In vitro tests confirmed that a few of the cytomegalovirus-associated TCR beta chains recognize cytomegalovirus antigens. Cytomegalovirus status was reported to be diagnosed by the classifier with high specificity and sensitivity in both the original and validation cohorts. In a later analysis, TCRs clustered in the first cohort were found to also tend to co-occur in the 100 to 150 validation repertoires, with 85% to 95% of cluster scores above 0. The authors suggested that the approach could potentially be extended to other disease states and immunological phenotypes. The study gave a list of under 200 TCR beta chains associated with cytomegalovirus. While some public TCRs were present in many individuals, most TCR sequences turned up only very rarely across donors. All 110 or so repertoires were used to score co-occurrence in the validation cohort in a later analysis, because that analysis had no HLA typing for the cohort.

Sequencing input: PBMCs. The receptor was isolated from a woman under 30 in good health and CMV-seronegative. The chain is assembled from TRBV7-8 and TRBJ2-1; TRBD2 matches 11 bases in the middle. The DNA sequence reads TGTGCCAGCAGCACCCCCGGGGGACTAGCGGCCTACAATGAGCAGTTCTTC. The translation is CASSTPGGLAAYNEQFF.